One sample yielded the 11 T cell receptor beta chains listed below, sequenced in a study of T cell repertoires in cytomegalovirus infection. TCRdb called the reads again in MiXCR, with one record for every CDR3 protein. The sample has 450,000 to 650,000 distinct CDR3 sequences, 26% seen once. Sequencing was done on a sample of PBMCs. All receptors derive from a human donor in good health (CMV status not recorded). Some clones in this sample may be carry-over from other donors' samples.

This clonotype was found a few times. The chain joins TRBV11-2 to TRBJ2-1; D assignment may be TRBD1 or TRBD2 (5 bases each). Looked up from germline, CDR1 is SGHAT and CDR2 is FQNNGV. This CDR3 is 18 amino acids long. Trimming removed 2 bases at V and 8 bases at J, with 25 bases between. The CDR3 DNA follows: TGTGCCAGCAGCTTAATGGGGGTGGCTACCTGGGGCGTCGATGAGCAGTTCTTC. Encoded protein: CASSLMGVATWGVDEQFF.

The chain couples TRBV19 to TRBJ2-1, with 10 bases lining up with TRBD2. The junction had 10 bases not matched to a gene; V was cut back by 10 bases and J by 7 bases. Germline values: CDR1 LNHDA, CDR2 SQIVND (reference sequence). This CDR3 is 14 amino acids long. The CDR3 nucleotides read TGTGCCACCTCCCTGGGACTAGCGTCTAATGAGCAGTTCTTC. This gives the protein CATSLGLASNEQFF.

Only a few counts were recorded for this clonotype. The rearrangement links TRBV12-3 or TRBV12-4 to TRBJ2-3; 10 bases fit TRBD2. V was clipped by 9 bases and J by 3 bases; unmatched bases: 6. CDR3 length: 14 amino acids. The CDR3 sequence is CASPPGLATDTQYF. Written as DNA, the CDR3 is TGTGCCAGTCCTCCGGGACTAGCGACAGATACGCAGTATTTT.

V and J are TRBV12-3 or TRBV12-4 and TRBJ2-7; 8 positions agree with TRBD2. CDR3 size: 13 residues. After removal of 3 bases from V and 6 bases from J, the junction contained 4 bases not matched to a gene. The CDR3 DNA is TGTGCCAGCAGTTTGGGACTAGGGGGCGAGCAGTACGTC. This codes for CASSLGLGGEQYV.

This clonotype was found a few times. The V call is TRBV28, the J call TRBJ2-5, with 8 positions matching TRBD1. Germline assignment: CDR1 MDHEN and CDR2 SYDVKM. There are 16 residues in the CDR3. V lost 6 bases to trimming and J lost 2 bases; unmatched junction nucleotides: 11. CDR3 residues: CASSRLGTGLQETQYF. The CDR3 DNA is TGTGCCAGCAGCCGACTAGGGACAGGACTACAAGAGACCCAGTACTTC.

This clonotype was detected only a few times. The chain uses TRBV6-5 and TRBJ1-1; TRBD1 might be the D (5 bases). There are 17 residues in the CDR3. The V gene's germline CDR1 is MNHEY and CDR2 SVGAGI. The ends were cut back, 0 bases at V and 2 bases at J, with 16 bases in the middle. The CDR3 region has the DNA TGTGCCAGCAGTTACTCGATCACAGGATATCTTAACACTGAAGCTTTCTTT. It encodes CASSYSITGYLNTEAFF.

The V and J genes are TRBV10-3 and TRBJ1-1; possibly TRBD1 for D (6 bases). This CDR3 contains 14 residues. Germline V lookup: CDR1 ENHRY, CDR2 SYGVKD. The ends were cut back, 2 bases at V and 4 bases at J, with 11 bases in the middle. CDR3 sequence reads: CAISEQQGITEAFF. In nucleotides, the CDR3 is TGTGCCATCAGTGAGCAGCAGGGGATCACTGAAGCTTTCTTT.

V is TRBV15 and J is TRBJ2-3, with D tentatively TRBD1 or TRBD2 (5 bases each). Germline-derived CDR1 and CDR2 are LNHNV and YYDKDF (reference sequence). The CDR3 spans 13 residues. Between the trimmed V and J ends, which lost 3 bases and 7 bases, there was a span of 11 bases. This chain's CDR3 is CATSRGPQNTQYF. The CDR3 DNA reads TGTGCCACCAGCAGGGGACCCCAAAATACGCAGTATTTT. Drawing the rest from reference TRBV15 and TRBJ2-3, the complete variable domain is DAMVIQNPRYQVTQFGKPVTLSCSQTLNHNVMYWYQQKSSQAPKLLFHYYDKDFNNEADTPDNFQSRRPNTSFCFLDIRSPGLGDTAMYLCATSRGPQNTQYFGPGTRLTVL.

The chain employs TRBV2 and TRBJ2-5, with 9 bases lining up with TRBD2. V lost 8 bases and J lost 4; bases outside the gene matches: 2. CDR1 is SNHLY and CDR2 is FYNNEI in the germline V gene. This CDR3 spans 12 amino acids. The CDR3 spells CASGGLAETQYF. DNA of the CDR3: TGTGCCAGCGGGGGACTAGCAGAGACCCAGTACTTC.

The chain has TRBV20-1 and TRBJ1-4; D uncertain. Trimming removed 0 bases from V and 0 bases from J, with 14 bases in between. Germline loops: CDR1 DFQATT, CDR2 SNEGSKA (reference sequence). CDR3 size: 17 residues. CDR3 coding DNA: TGCAGTGCTAGAGACATCCGGAGGCCTGCAACTAATGAAAAACTGTTTTTT. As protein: CSARDIRRPATNEKLFF.

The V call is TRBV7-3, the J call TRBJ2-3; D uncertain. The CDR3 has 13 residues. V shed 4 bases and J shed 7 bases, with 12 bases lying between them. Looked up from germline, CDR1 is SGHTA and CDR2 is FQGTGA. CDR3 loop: CASSSDPPHTQYF. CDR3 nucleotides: TGTGCCAGCAGCTCGGACCCTCCACATACGCAGTATTTT.